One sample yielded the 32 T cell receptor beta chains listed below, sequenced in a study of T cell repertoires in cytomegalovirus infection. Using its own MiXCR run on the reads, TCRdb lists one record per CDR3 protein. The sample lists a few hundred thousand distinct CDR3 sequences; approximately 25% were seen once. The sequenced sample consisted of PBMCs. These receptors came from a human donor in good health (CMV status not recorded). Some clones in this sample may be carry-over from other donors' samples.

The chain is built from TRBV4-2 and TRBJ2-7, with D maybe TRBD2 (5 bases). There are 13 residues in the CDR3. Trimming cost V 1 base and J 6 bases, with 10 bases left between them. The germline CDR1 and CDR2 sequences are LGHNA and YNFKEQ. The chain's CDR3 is CASSQGTLSEQYF. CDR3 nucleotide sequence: TGTGCCAGCAGCCAAGGGACTCTGAGCGAGCAGTACTTC.

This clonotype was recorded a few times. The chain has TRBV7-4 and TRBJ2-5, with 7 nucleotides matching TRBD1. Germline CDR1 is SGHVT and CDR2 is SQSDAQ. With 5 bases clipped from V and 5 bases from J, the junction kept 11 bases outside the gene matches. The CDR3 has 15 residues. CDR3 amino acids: CASSARQGTRETQYF. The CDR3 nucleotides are TGTGCCAGCAGCGCCAGACAGGGAACAAGGGAGACCCAGTACTTC.

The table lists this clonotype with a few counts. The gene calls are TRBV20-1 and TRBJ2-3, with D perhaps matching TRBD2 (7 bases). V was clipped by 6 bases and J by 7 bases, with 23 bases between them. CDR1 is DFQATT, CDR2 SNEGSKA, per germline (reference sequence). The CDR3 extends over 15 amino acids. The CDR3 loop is CSATRSGGRWNTQYF. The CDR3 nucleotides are TGCAGTGCAACGCGCTCGGGGGGCCGGTGGAATACGCAGTATTTT.

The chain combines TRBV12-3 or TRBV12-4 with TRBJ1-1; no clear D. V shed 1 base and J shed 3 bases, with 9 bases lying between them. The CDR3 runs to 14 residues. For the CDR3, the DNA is TGTGCCAGCAGTTTAGTACACGGGGACACTGAAGCTTTCTTT. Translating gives CASSLVHGDTEAFF.

CDR3 bases: TGTGCCAGCAGCTTCCACAGGTTGGCAGAGACCCAGTACTTC. This sequence encodes CASSFHRLAETQYF. This sequence joins TRBV7-2 and TRBJ2-5; a weak D match, TRBD1 (5 bases). Deletions cut 3 bases from V and 4 bases from J, with 12 bases between. CDR3 length equals 14 residues. CDR1 and CDR2 (germline): SGHTA, FQGNSA.

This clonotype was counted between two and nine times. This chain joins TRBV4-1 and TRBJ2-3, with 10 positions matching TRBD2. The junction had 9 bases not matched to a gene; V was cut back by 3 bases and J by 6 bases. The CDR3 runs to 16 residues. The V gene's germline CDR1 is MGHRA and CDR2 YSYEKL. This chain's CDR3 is CASSQISGRLTDTQYF. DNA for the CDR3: TGCGCCAGCAGCCAGATTAGCGGGAGGTTGACGGATACGCAGTATTTT.

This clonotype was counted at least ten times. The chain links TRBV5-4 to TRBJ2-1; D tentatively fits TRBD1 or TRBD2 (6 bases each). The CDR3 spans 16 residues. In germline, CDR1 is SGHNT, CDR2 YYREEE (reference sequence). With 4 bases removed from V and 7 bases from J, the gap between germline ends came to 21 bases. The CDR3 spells CASSPGGNVQGNEQFF. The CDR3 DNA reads TGTGCCAGCAGCCCCGGGGGCAATGTTCAGGGGAATGAGCAGTTCTTC.

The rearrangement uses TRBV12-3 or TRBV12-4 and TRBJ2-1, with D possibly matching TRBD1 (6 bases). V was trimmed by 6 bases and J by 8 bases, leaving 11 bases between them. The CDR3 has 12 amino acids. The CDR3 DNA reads TGTGCCAGCAGACAGGGTCTCGATGAGCAGTTCTTC. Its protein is CASRQGLDEQFF.

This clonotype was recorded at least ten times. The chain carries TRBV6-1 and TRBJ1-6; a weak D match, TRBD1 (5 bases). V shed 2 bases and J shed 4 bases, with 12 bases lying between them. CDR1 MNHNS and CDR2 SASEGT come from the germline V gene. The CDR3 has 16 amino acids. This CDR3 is CASSETPTDYNSPLHF. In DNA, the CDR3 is TGTGCCAGCAGTGAAACCCCGACAGATTATAATTCACCCCTCCACTTT.

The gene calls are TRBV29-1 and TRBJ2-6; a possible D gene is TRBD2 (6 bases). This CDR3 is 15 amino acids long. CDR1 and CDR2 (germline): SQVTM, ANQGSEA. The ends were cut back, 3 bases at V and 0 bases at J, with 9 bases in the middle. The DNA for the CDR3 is TGCAGCGTTGAGGCGGGGAGCTCTGGGGCCAACGTCCTGACTTTC. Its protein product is CSVEAGSSGANVLTF.

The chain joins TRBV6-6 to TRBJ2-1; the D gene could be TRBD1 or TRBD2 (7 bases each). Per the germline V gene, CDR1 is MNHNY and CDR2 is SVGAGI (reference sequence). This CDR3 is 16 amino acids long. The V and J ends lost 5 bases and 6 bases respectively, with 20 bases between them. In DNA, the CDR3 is TGTGCCAGCAGTGCCAGGGGGGGGCCCCTCCCCAATGAGCAGTTCTTC. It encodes CASSARGGPLPNEQFF.

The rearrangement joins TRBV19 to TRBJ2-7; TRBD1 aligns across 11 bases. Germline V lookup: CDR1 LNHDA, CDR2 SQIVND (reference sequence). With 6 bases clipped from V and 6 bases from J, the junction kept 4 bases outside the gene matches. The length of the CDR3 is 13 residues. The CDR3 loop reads CASSRDRGTEQYF. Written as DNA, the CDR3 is TGTGCCAGTAGCCGGGACAGGGGGACCGAGCAGTACTTC.

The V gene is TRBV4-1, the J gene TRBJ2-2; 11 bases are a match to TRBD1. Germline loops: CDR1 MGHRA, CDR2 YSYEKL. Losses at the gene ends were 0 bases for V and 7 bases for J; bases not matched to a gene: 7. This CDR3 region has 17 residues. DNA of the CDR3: TGCGCCAGCAGCCAAGATCCGGGACAGGGGGGCAGCGGGGAGCTGTTTTTT. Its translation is CASSQDPGQGGSGELFF.

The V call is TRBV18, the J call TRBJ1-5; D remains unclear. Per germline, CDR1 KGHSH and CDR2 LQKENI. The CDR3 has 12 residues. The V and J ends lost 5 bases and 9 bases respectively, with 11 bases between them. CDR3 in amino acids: CASSSDRGPQHF. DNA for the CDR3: TGTGCCAGCTCATCCGACCGGGGGCCCCAGCATTTT.

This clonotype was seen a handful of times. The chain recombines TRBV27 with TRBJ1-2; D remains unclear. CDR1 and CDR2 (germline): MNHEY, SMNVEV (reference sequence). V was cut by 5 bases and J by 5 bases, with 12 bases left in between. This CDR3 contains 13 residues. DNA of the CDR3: TGTGCCAGCAGTCCCGGGTACTCTTATGGCTACACCTTC. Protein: CASSPGYSYGYTF.

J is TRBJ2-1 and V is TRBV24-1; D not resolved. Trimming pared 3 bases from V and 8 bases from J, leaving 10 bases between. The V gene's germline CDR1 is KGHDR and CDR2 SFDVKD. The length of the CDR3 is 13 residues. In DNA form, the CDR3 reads TGTGCCACCAGTGATCGAAGCAGCGATGAGCAGTTCTTC. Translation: CATSDRSSDEQFF.

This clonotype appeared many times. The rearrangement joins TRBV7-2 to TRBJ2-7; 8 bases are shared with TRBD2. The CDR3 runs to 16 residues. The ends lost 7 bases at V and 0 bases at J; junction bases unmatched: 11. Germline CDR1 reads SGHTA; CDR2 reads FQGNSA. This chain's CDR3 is CASTTRKRESSYEQYF. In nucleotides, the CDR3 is TGTGCCAGCACCACCCGGAAGCGGGAGAGCTCCTACGAGCAGTACTTC.

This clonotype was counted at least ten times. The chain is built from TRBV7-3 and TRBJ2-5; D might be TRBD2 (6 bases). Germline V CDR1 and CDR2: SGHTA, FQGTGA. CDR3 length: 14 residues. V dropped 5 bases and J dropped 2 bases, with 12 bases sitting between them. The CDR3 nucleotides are TGTGCCAGCAGCCCTACGGGACTTCAAGAGACCCAGTACTTC. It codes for CASSPTGLQETQYF.

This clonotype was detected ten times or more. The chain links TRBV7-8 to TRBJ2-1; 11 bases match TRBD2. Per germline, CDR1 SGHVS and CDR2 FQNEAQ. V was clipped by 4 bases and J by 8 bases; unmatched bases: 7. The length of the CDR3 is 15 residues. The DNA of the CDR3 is TGTGCCAGCAGCTACACTAGCGGGAGTTATTATGAGCAGTTCTTC. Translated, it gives CASSYTSGSYYEQFF.

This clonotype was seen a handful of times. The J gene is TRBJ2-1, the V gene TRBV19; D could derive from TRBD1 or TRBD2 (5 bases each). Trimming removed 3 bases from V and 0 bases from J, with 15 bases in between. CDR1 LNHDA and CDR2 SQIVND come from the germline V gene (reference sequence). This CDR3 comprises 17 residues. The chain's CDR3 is CASSIGDHQNSYNEQFF. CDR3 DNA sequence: TGTGCCAGTAGTATTGGGGACCATCAAAACTCCTACAATGAGCAGTTCTTC.

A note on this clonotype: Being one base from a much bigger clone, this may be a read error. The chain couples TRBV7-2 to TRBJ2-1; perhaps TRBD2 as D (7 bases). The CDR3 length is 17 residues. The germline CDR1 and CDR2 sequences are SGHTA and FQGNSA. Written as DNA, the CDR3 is TGTGCCAGCAGCTTAGAGGGGGAGGGCGGGGGACACAATGAGGAGTTCTTC. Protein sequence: CASSLEGEGGGHNEEFF. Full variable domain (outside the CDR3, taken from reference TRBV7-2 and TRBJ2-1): GAGVSQSPSNKVTEKGKDVELRCDPISGHTALYWYRQSLGQGLEFLIYFQGNSAPDKSGLPSDRFSAERTGGSVSTLTIQRTQQEDSAVYLCASSLEGEGGGHNEEFFGPGTRLTVL.

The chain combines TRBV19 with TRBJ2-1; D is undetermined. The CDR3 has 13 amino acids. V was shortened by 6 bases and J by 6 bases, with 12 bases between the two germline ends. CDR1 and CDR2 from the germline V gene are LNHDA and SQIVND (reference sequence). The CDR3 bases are TGTGCCAGTAGACCTGACGCCGCCAATGAGCAGTTCTTC. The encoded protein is CASRPDAANEQFF. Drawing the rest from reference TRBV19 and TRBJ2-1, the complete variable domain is DGGITQSPKYLFRKEGQNVTLSCEQNLNHDAMYWYRQDPGQGLRLIYYSQIVNDFQKGDIAEGYSVSREKKESFPLTVTSAQKNPTAFYLCASRPDAANEQFFGPGTRLTVL.

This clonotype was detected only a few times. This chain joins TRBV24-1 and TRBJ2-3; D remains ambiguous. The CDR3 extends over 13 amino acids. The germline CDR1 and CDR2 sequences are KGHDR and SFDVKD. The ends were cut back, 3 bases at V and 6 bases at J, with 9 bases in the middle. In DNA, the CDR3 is TGTGCCACCAGTGATATGGAATGGGATACGCAGTATTTT. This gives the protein CATSDMEWDTQYF.

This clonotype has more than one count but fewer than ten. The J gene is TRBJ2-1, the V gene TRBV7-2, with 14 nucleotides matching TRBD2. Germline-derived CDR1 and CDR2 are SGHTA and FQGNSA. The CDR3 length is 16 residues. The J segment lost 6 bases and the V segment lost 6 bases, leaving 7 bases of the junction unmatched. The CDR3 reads CASSQVGTSGSNEQFF. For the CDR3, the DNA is TGTGCCAGCAGTCAGGTCGGGACTAGCGGGAGCAATGAGCAGTTCTTC.

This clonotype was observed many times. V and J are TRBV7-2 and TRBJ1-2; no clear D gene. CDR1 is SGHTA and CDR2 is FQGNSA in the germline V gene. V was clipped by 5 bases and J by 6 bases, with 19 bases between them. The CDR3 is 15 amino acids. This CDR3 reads CASSLLQLLEDGYTF. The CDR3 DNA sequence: TGTGCCAGCAGCCTTTTGCAACTTCTCGAAGATGGCTACACCTTC.

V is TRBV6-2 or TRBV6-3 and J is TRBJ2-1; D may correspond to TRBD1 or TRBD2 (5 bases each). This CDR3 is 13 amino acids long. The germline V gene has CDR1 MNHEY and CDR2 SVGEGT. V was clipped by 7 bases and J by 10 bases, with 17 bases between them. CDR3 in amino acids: CASTSTSGPEQFF. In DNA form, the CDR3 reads TGTGCCAGCACCTCGACATCGGGACCAGAGCAGTTCTTC.

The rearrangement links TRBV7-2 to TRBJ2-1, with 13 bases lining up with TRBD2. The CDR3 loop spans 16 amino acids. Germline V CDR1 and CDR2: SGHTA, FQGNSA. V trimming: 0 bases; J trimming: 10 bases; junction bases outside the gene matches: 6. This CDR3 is CASSLAWGLAGQEQFF. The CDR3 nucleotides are TGTGCCAGCAGCTTAGCGTGGGGACTAGCGGGACAGGAGCAGTTCTTC.

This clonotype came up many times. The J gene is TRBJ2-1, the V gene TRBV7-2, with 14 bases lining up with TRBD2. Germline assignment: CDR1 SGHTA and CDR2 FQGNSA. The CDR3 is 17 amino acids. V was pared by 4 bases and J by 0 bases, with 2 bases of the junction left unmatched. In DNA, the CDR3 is TGTGCCAGCAGCTCCGGGACTAGCGGGAGCTCCTACAATGAGCAGTTCTTC. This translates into CASSSGTSGSSYNEQFF.

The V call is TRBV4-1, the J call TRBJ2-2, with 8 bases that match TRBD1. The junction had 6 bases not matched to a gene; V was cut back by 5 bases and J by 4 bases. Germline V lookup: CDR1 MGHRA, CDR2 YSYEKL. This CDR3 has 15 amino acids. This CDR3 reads CASSSRQGSTGELFF. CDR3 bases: TGCGCCAGCAGCTCTAGACAGGGGAGCACCGGGGAGCTGTTTTTT.

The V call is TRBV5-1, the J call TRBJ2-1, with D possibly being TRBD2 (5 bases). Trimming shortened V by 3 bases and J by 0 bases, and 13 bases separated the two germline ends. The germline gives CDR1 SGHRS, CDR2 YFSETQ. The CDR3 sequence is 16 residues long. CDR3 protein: CASSSLGGSSYNEQFF. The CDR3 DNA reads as TGCGCCAGCAGCTCCTTAGGTGGGAGCTCCTACAATGAGCAGTTCTTC.

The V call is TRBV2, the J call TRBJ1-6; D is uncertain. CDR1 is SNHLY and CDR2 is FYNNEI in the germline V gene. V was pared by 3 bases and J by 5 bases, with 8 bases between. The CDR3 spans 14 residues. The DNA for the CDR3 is TGTGCCAGCAGTGACGACTCTAATAATTCACCCCTCCACTTT. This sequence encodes CASSDDSNNSPLHF. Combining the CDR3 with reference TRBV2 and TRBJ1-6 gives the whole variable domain EPEVTQTPSHQVTQMGQEVILRCVPISNHLYFYWYRQILGQKVEFLVSFYNNEISEKSEIFDDQFSVERPDGSNFTLKIRSTKLEDSAMYFCASSDDSNNSPLHFGNGTRLTVT.

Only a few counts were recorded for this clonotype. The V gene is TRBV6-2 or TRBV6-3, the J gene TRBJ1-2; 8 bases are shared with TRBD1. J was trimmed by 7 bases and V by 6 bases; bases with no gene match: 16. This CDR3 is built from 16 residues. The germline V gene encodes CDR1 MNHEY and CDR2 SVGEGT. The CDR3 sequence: CASRREPGQGGGGYTF. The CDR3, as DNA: TGTGCCAGCAGACGCGAACCAGGACAGGGCGGAGGTGGCTACACCTTC.